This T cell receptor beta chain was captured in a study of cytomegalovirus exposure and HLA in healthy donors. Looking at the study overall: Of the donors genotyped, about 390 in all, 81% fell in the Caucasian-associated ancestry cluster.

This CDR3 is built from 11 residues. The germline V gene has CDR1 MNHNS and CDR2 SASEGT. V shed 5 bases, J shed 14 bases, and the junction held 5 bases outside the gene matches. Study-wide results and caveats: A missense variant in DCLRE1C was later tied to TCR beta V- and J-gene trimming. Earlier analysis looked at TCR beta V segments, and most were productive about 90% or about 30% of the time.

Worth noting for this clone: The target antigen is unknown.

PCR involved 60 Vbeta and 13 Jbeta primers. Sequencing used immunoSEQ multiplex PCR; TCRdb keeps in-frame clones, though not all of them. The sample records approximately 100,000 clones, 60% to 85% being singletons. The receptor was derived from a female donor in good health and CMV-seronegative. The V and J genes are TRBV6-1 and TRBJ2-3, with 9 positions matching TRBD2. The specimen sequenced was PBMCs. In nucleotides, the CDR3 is TGTGCCAGCAGTTCTAGCGGGGTTCGGTATTTT. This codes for CASSSSGVRYF.